Shown below are 12 T cell receptor beta chains from a single sample sequenced in a study of blood T cell repertoires in COVID-19. Profiled with immunoSEQ multiplex PCR; TCRdb holds only in-frame clones, not every one. The profile shows over 350,000 clones, 70% to 90% of them singletons. Sequencing input: PBMCs or T cells enriched from blood (not recorded which). The receptors shown here come from a woman aged 18-35 years with acute COVID-19.

The CDR3 coding sequence is TGCGCCAGCAGCAAGCAGGAACATAACTATGGCTACACCTTC. This codes for CASSKQEHNYGYTF. The genes are TRBV5-1 and TRBJ1-2; D not certain. Between the trimmed V and J ends, which lost 4 bases and 1 base, there was a span of 11 bases. There are 14 residues in the CDR3. Germline values: CDR1 SGHRS, CDR2 YFSETQ. The entire variable domain, with the rest obtained from reference TRBV5-1 and TRBJ1-2, is as follows: KAGVTQTPRYLIKTRGQQVTLSCSPISGHRSVSWYQQTPGQGLQFLFEYFSETQRNKGNFPGRFSGRQFSNSRSEMNVSTLELGDSALYLCASSKQEHNYGYTFGSGTRLTVV.

V usage is TRBV7-3 and J usage is TRBJ1-2; TRBD1 agrees at 7 bases. Germline loops: CDR1 SGHTA, CDR2 FQGTGA. The CDR3 sequence is 13 residues long. The junction had 5 bases not matched to a gene; V was cut back by 5 bases and J by 5 bases. The CDR3 DNA reads TGTGCCAGCAGCCCCGGGGACAGTTATGGCTACACCTTC. This encodes CASSPGDSYGYTF.

This chain connects TRBV5-1 to TRBJ2-6; D is unresolved. The CDR3 is 16 residues long. The V end was cut by 4 bases, the J end by 2 bases, with 13 bases between. The germline gives CDR1 SGHRS, CDR2 YFSETQ. The DNA of the CDR3 is TGCGCCAGCAGCGGAGATTATCGGGCTGGGGCCAACGTCCTGACTTTC. The encoded protein is CASSGDYRAGANVLTF.

V and J are TRBV3-1 (or the pseudogene TRBV3-2) and TRBJ1-6; TRBD1 is a possible D gene (5 bases). CDR1 is LGHDT and CDR2 is YNNKEL in the germline V gene (reference sequence). The CDR3 is made up of 14 amino acids. Trimming took 1 base from V and 10 from J, leaving 11 bases between them. The CDR3 reads CASSQAGLVSPLHF. The CDR3 nucleotides read TGTGCCAGCAGCCAAGCAGGGCTGGTATCACCCCTCCACTTT.

The rearrangement joins TRBV5-5 to TRBJ2-1, with TRBD2 matching 12 bases. Germline CDR1 is SGHKS and CDR2 is YYEKEE (reference sequence). The CDR3 extends over 18 amino acids. With 0 bases clipped from V and 0 bases from J, the junction kept 4 bases outside the gene matches. The CDR3, as DNA: TGTGCCAGCAGCTTGGTACTAGCGGGAGGTTTCTCCTACAATGAGCAGTTCTTC. This translates into CASSLVLAGGFSYNEQFF.

The rearrangement uses TRBV7-9 and TRBJ1-2, with D possibly being TRBD1 (6 bases). In germline, CDR1 is SEHNR, CDR2 FQNEAQ (reference sequence). V was pared by 5 bases and J by 4 bases, with 20 bases between. CDR3 size: 16 residues. For the CDR3, the DNA is TGTGCCAGCAGCCGAGGGACATCTGGATGGTCCTATGGCTACACCTTC. Residues: CASSRGTSGWSYGYTF. Filled out from reference TRBV7-9 and TRBJ1-2, the complete variable domain reads DTGVSQNPRHKITKRGQNVTFRCDPISEHNRLYWYRQTLGQGPEFLTYFQNEAQLEKSRLLSDRFSAERPKGSFSTLEIQRTEQGDSAMYLCASSRGTSGWSYGYTFGSGTRLTVV.

The chain employs TRBV5-4 and TRBJ2-7, with D perhaps matching TRBD2 (5 bases). The V end lost 6 bases, the J end lost 6 bases, and 22 bases lay between the germline ends. Germline V gene data show CDR1 as SGHNT and CDR2 as YYREEE (reference sequence). The CDR3 extends over 15 amino acids. The DNA for the CDR3 is TGTGCCAGCACCACGCGTACCGGGAACCAAAGCGAGCAGTACTTC. Translation gives CASTTRTGNQSEQYF.

This chain links TRBV2 with TRBJ1-1; possible D gene TRBD1, 5 bases. CDR1 and CDR2 from the germline V gene are SNHLY and FYNNEI. The length of the CDR3 is 14 residues. V was cut by 7 bases and J by 2 bases, with 14 bases left in between. The CDR3 reads CASTVTGFNTEAFF. CDR3 DNA sequence: TGTGCCAGCACCGTAACAGGATTTAACACTGAAGCTTTCTTT. The full variable domain, rest sourced from reference TRBV2 and TRBJ1-1, is EPEVTQTPSHQVTQMGQEVILRCVPISNHLYFYWYRQILGQKVEFLVSFYNNEISEKSEIFDDQFSVERPDGSNFTLKIRSTKLEDSAMYFCASTVTGFNTEAFFGQGTRLTVV.

The chain has TRBV9 and TRBJ2-1; perhaps TRBD2 as D (5 bases). With 4 bases removed from V and 4 bases from J, the gap between germline ends came to 15 bases. Per the germline V gene, CDR1 is SGDLS and CDR2 is YYNGEE. This CDR3 has 15 amino acids. The CDR3 is CASSPERKTYNEQFF. CDR3 nucleotides: TGTGCCAGCAGCCCAGAGCGGAAAACATACAATGAGCAGTTCTTC.

J is TRBJ2-1 and V is TRBV12-5; 7 positions match TRBD2. Germline trimming cut 4 bases from V and 1 base from J; bases unmatched to any gene: 10. The CDR3 totals 17 residues. Germline CDR1 LGHNT, CDR2 FRNRAP. The CDR3 nucleotides are TGTGCTAGTGGTTCTCCCAGTCGCGGGAGTTCCTACAATGAGCAGTTCTTC. Translating it yields CASGSPSRGSSYNEQFF.

The chain recombines TRBV4-1 with TRBJ2-2; possible D gene TRBD1, 5 bases. CDR1 MGHRA and CDR2 YSYEKL come from the germline V gene. V was cut by 3 bases and J by 7 bases, with 15 bases left in between. The CDR3 has 15 amino acids. CDR3 coding DNA: TGCGCCAGCAGCCACAACAATCCAGGGAACGGGGAGCTGTTTTTT. It encodes CASSHNNPGNGELFF.

The chain employs TRBV28 and TRBJ2-1, with 7 bases fitting TRBD2. V shed 8 bases, J shed 0 bases, and the junction held 7 bases outside the gene matches. The CDR3 has 15 residues. Germline V gene data show CDR1 as MDHEN and CDR2 as SYDVKM. CDR3 sequence: CASPPTSDSYNEQFF. Written as DNA, the CDR3 is TGTGCCAGCCCCCCCACTAGCGACTCCTACAATGAGCAGTTCTTC.